Shown below are 5 T cell receptor beta chains from a single sample sequenced in a study of technical replicates of blood from four donors. Only in-frame clones appear in the TCRdb table, and some are missing; sequencing was by immunoSEQ multiplex PCR. The sample carries under 95,000 clones, roughly 94% recorded once. The material sequenced was T cells isolated from PBMCs. These receptors were obtained from a human donor in good health.

This chain connects TRBV19 to TRBJ1-1, with D perhaps matching TRBD1 (5 bases). Germline V gene sequence: CDR1 LNHDA, CDR2 SQIVND (reference sequence). The CDR3 loop spans 13 amino acids. V shed 8 bases and J shed 1 base, with 11 bases lying between them. CDR3 region: CASRDGANTEAFF. The CDR3, as DNA: TGTGCCAGTCGCGATGGGGCGAACACTGAAGCTTTCTTT.

The gene calls are TRBV5-6 and TRBJ2-7; 7 bases align to TRBD2. Germline V CDR1 and CDR2: SGHDT, YYEEEE. The CDR3 covers 15 residues. V was pared by 4 bases and J by 4 bases, with 11 bases of the junction left unmatched. Here the CDR3 DNA reads TGTGCCAGCAGCGCAGGCCTCGGGGGGTTATACGAGCAGTACTTC. It specifies CASSAGLGGLYEQYF.

The chain couples TRBV4-1 to TRBJ1-1, with a tentative D call TRBD1 (6 bases). CDR3 length equals 14 residues. V was trimmed by 1 base and J by 2 bases, leaving 8 bases between them. Germline values: CDR1 MGHRA, CDR2 YSYEKL. The CDR3 protein is CASSQGGGNTEAFF. The CDR3 nucleotides are TGCGCCAGCAGCCAAGGAGGGGGTAACACTGAAGCTTTCTTT.

A single count supports this clone. The V and J genes are TRBV4-1 and TRBJ1-2, with D hard to call. Germline CDR1 reads MGHRA; CDR2 reads YSYEKL. The length of the CDR3 is 18 residues. V gave up 2 bases and J gave up 0 bases, with 19 bases separating them. Here the CDR3 reads CASSQSIIRGSPNYGYTF. CDR3 sequence (DNA): TGCGCCAGCAGCCAATCGATAATAAGAGGCAGCCCTAACTATGGCTACACCTTC.

The chain recombines TRBV19 with TRBJ2-2; possible D gene TRBD2, 5 bases. The CDR3 extends over 17 amino acids. Trimming stripped 3 bases from V and 0 bases from J, with 14 bases between. Germline V lookup: CDR1 LNHDA, CDR2 SQIVND (reference sequence). The CDR3 bases are TGTGCCAGTAGTATGAGCCCTCTAGCCCCGAACACCGGGGAGCTGTTTTTT. Translated, it gives CASSMSPLAPNTGELFF.